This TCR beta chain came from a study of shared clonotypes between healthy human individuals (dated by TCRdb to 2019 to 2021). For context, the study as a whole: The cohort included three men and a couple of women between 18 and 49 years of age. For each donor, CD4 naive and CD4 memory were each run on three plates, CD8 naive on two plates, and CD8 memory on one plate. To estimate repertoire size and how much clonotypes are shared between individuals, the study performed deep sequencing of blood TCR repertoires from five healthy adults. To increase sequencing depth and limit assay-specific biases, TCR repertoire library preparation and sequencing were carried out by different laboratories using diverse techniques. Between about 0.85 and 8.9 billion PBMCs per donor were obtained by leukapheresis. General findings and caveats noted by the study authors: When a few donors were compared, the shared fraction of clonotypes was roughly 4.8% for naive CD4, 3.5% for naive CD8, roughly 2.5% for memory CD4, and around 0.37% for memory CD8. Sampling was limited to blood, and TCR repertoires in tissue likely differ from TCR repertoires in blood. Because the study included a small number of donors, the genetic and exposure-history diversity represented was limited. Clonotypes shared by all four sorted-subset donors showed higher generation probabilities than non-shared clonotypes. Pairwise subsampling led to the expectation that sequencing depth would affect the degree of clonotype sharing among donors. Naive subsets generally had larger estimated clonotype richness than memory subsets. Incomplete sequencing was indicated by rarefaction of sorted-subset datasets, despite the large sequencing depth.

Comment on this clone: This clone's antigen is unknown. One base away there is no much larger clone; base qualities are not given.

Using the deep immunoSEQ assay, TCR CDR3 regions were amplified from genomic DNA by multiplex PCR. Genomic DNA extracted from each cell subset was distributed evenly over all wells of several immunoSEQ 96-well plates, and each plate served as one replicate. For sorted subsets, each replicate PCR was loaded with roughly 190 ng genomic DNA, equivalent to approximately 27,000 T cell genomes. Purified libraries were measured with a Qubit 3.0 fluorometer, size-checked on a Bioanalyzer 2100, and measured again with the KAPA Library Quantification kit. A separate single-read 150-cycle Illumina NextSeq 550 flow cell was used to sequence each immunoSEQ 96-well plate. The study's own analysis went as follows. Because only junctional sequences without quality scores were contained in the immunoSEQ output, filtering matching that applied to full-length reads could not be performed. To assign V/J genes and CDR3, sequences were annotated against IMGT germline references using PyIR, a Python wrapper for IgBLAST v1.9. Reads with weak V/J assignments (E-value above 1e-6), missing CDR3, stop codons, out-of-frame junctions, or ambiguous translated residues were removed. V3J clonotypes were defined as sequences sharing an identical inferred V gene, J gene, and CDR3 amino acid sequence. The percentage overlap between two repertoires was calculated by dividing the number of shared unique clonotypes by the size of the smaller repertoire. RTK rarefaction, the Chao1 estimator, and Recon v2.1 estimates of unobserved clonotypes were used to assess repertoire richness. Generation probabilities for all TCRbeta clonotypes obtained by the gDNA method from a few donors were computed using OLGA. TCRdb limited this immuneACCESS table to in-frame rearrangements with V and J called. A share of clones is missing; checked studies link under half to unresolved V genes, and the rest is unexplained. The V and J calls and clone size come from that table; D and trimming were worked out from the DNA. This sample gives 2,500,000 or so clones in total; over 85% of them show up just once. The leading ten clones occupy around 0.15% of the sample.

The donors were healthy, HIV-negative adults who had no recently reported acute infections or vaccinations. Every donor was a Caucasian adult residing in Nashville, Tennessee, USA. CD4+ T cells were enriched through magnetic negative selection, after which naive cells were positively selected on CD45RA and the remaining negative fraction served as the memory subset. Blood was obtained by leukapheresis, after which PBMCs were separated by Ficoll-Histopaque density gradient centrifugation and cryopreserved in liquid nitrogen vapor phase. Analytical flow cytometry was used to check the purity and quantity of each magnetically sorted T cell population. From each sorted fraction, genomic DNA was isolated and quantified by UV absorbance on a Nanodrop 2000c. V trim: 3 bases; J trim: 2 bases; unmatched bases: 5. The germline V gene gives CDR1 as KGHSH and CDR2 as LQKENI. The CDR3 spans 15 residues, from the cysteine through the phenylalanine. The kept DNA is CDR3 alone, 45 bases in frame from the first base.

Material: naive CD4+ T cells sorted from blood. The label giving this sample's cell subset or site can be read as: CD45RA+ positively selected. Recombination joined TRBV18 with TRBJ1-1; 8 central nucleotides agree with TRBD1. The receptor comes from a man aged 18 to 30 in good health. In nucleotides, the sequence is TGTGCCAGCTCACCCTTCGGACAGGGCAACACTGAAGCTTTCTTT. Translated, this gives CASSPFGQGNTEAFF.